Sequencing of this T cell receptor beta chain was carried out in a study of T cells expressing NK-cell markers. Study-level results: Also leading the CD3+CD56-NKG2C+ fraction in several donors were these clonotypes.

TCRdb re-called the 5' RACE reads and gives one entry per CDR3 protein, without DNA. The data show 400,000 to 450,000 distinct CDR3 sequences, and the top ten clones hold 7.3%. In germline, CDR1 is SGHTA, CDR2 FQGNSA. This CDR3 region has 14 residues. A word on this clonotype: Its target is not known.

The sample comprised blood T cells: a sorted CD56 or NKG2C T cell subset, CD4+ or CD8+ T cells, or bulk PBMC T cells (not recorded which). The gene calls are TRBV7-2 and TRBJ1-1; checking the TCRdb D call of TRBD1 is not possible without DNA. This TCR derives from a woman aged 18 to 75 in good health. CDR3 sequence reads: CASSPGTGITEAFF.